This TCR beta chain emerged from a study of T cells after yellow fever vaccination. Study-wide results and caveats: Weaker overall was a secondary response that nonetheless peaked faster, on day 5 versus 15. The booster response re-showed most primary clones: over 95% CD4, around 85% CD8.

This clonotype was seen a handful of times. Antigen specificity is unknown. UMIs and a universal primer site were added when TCR cDNA was made by 5'RACE template switching. From the 5' RACE reads, TCRdb called clonotypes with MiXCR, one entry per CDR3 protein. The sample yields around 600,000 distinct CDR3 sequences, more than 9% seen once. Germline CDR1 SGHRS, CDR2 YFSETQ. The CDR3 covers 17 residues. V was pared by 0 bases and J by 4 bases, with 19 bases between. This TCR derives from a man aged 25-45 years who received the YFV17D yellow fever vaccine. V gene TRBV5-1 combines with J gene TRBJ1-2, with D maybe TRBD1 (6 bases). The source was PBMCs, collected on the day of the yellow fever booster vaccination. The CDR3 DNA follows: TGCGCCAGCAGCTTGGAGTTGGGGGCGGATGTCGGCTATGGCTACACCTTC. Protein product: CASSLELGADVGYGYTF.